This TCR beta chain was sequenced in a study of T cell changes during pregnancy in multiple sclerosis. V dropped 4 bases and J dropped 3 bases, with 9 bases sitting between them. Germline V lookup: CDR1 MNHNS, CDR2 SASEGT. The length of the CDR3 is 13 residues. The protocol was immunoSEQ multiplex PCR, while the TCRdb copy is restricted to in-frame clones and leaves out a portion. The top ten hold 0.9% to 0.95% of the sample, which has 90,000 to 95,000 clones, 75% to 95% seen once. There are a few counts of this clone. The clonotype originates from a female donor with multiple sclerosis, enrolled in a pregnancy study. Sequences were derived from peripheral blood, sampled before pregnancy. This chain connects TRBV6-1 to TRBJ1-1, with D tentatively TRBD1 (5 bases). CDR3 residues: CASSGQSYTEAFF. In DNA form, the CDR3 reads TGTGCCAGCAGTGGACAGTCCTACACTGAAGCTTTCTTT.